This TCR beta chain comes out of a study of cytomegalovirus exposure and HLA in healthy donors. PCR used 60 Vbeta primers and 13 Jbeta primers. Libraries were prepared by immunoSEQ multiplex PCR; TCRdb keeps only in-frame clonotypes and omits some of them. The table has about 180,000 clones, about three quarters seen once. In germline, CDR1 is SGHTA, CDR2 FQGTGA. V lost 5 bases to trimming and J lost 0 bases, with 11 bases between them. The CDR3 loop spans 15 amino acids. Source material: PBMCs. The chain couples TRBV7-3 to TRBJ2-1; tentative D call: TRBD1 (6 bases). This TCR was recovered from a man between 18 and 35 years old in good health and CMV-seronegative. In DNA form, the CDR3 reads TGTGCCAGCAGCAAGCAGGGGTCCTCCTACAATGAGCAGTTCTTC. Its translation is CASSKQGSSYNEQFF. Drawing the rest from reference TRBV7-3 and TRBJ2-1, the complete variable domain is GAGVSQTPSNKVTEKGKYVELRCDPISGHTALYWYRQSLGQGPEFLIYFQGTGAADDSGLPNDRFFAVRPEGSVSTLKIQRTERGDSAVYLCASSKQGSSYNEQFFGPGTRLTVL.